This T cell receptor (beta chain) was identified in a study of post-analysis software for immune sequencing data. The overall study: Secondary progressive, relapsing-remitting and progressive-relapsing multiple sclerosis were among the included disease courses. Study results and limitations: Multiple sclerosis patients had significantly lower normalized Chao1 diversity than controls. When the samples were clustered directly with F measure, those that had been prepared in the same batch showed strong co-clustering. When patients were compared with controls, 4 or 5 TRBV segments were more frequent, TRBV5-6, TRBV5-1 and TRBV20-1 among them.

Unique-molecular-identifier-tagged TCR beta cDNA libraries were used. Input of roughly 0.95 to 10 million T cells yielded about half a million cDNA molecules. Each CDR3 protein gets one entry after TCRdb re-called the PCR reads with MiXCR. Among about 770,000 distinct CDR3 sequences listed, 40% to 55% were seen once. CDR3 length: 14 residues. J was trimmed by 14 bases and V by 8 bases; bases with no gene match: 21. The germline CDR1 and CDR2 sequences are SQVTM and ANQGSEA. This clonotype turned up a few times. The antigen remains unidentified. Sample: blood. The chain links TRBV29-1 to TRBJ2-1, with 7 bases identical to TRBD2. The sequence was obtained from a girl aged 10-17 years with multiple sclerosis. Written as DNA, the CDR3 is TGCAGCACCCCCGGGACCCCTTCCCCGGGGGGTAAGTTCTTC. It translates to CSTPGTPSPGGKFF.